This T cell receptor (beta chain) was recorded in a study of T cell changes during pregnancy in multiple sclerosis. This table comes from immunoSEQ multiplex PCR, and its TCRdb copy is limited to in-frame clones, with some not included. The data show approximately 130,000 clones, about 95% seen once. This CDR3 is built from 17 residues. CDR1 is LGHNT and CDR2 is FRNRAP in the germline V gene. V lost 5 bases, J lost 4 bases, and 13 bases stayed unmatched. The sequencing here drew on peripheral blood, taken after pregnancy. V usage is TRBV12-5 and J usage is TRBJ2-5; the match to TRBD2 covers 10 bases. This sequence originates from a female donor with multiple sclerosis, enrolled in a pregnancy study. CDR3 in amino acids: CASGLSGLAGVGETQYF. CDR3 sequence (DNA): TGTGCTAGTGGTCTCTCGGGGCTAGCGGGAGTTGGAGAGACCCAGTACTTC.